This T cell receptor (beta chain) is from a study of cytomegalovirus exposure and HLA in healthy donors. Overall study context: Prior work identified around 100 million unique TCR beta sequences in some 180 million T cells. General observations from the study: In a later analysis, TCR beta V- and J-gene trimming showed a link to a missense DCLRE1C variant. Presence/absence analyses supposed approximately even sequencing depth among donors. Excluded were some V segments that proved indistinguishable, including TRBV6-2 and TRBV6-3.

The germline V gene encodes CDR1 SGHRS and CDR2 YFSETQ. The J segment lost 0 bases and the V segment lost 10 bases, leaving 7 bases of the junction unmatched. CDR3 length: 16 amino acids. Amplification used 60 Vbeta primers and 13 Jbeta primers. Sequenced by immunoSEQ multiplex PCR; TCRdb stores in-frame clones only, minus some. The repertoire holds about 86,000 clones, with around 76% as singletons. Remarks on this clone: Its antigen is still unknown.

The sequenced sample was PBMCs. The chain recombines TRBV5-1 with TRBJ2-6; 10 bases fit TRBD2. The source of this sequence is a woman aged 50 to 60 in good health and CMV-seropositive. The CDR3 DNA reads as TGCGCCGGATACACTAGCGGGATCTCTGGGGCCAACGTCCTGACTTTC. It translates to CAGYTSGISGANVLTF.